This T cell receptor (beta chain) was profiled in a study of technical replicates of blood from several donors. The germline CDR1 and CDR2 sequences are SGHTA and FQGNSA. The CDR3 sequence is 16 residues long. V trimming: 5 bases; J trimming: 7 bases; junction bases outside the gene matches: 10. Profiled with immunoSEQ multiplex PCR; TCRdb holds only in-frame clones, not every one. The sample has some 62,000 clones; about 87% are singletons. The chain uses TRBV7-2 and TRBJ2-2, with 10 bases aligning to TRBD1. This receptor was obtained from a human donor in good health. Some clones in this sample may be carry-over from other donors' samples. The material sequenced was PBMCs. Here the CDR3 reads CASSRSRDRGGGELFF. The CDR3 DNA is TGTGCCAGCAGCCGCTCCCGGGACAGGGGAGGCGGGGAGCTGTTTTTT.